These T cell receptor beta chains were read from a single sample in a study of T cells after yellow fever vaccination. MiXCR, applied by TCRdb to the 5' RACE reads, yields one record per CDR3 protein. The sample holds approximately 330,000 distinct CDR3 sequences, about 12% seen once. The sequenced sample was CD4+ T cells sorted from PBMCs, obtained 15 days after the yellow fever booster vaccination. The receptors were gathered from a man younger than 35 who received the YFV17D yellow fever vaccine. Each CDR3 is given with its conserved first and last residue. D genes are given only for firm matches. The size field is filled for only some rows; it gives once, few, many or a size class.

V gene	clone size	D gene	CDR3 length	J gene	CDR3 DNA	CDR3 protein
TRBV7-9	few	NA	15	TRBJ2-5	TGTGCCAGCAGCTTAACGACGGGGCAACAAGAGACCCAGTACTTC	CASSLTTGQQETQYF
TRBV7-9	NA	NA	15	TRBJ1-1	TGTGCCAGCACAGGGAAGGACACTATGAACACTGAAGCTTTCTTT	CASTGKDTMNTEAFF
TRBV27	few	NA	16	TRBJ2-3	TGTGCCAGCAGTTTACAGGGCAGGAGGGGCACAGATACGCAGTATTTT	CASSLQGRRGTDTQYF
TRBV6-2/TRBV6-3	few	TRBD1	14	TRBJ2-7	TGTGCCAGCAGTCCAAGACAGGGTTACAACGAGCAGTACTTC	CASSPRQGYNEQYF
TRBV6-1	NA	NA	13	TRBJ1-1	TGTGCCAGCAGTGAGAGGGTCGGAGGCGGGGCTTTCTTT	CASSERVGGGAFF
TRBV5-1	NA	NA	14	TRBJ2-3	TGCGCCAGCAGCTTGGAGCAGGGGACAGATACGCAGTATTTT	CASSLEQGTDTQYF
TRBV6-5	NA	NA	15	TRBJ1-3	TGTGCCAGCAGACGACAGCTTTCCTCTGGAAACACCATATATTTT	CASRRQLSSGNTIYF
TRBV27	many	NA	16	TRBJ1-1	TGTGCCAGCAGTTCAATGGGTGGTTTCTCGTACACTGAAGCTTTCTTT	CASSSMGGFSYTEAFF
TRBV5-1	NA	NA	15	TRBJ1-2	TGCGCCAGCAGCTTGGCCCCAGGGGCAGGGGATGGCTACACCTTC	CASSLAPGAGDGYTF
TRBV7-2	few	TRBD1	19	TRBJ1-3	TGTGCCAGCAGCTTAGATCTAGGACAGGGGGCTAGCTCTGGAAACACCATATATTTT	CASSLDLGQGASSGNTIYF
TRBV5-1	NA	NA	15	TRBJ1-1	TGCGCCAGCAGCGAATGGACCCGGGGGGACACTGAAGCTTTCTTT	CASSEWTRGDTEAFF
TRBV6-5	NA	TRBD1	12	TRBJ1-1	TGTGCCAGCAGTCCGGGCCGACAGGGGACTTTCTTT	CASSPGRQGTFF
TRBV6-1	few	TRBD1	15	TRBJ1-2	TGTGCCAGCAGAAACGCCGCGAGAGTGTGGGACAGGGATACCTTC	CASRNAARVWDRDTF
TRBV20-1	NA	NA	13	TRBJ1-1	TGCAGTGCTAGAGATCCTTCAGGGCTTGAAGCTTTCTTT	CSARDPSGLEAFF
TRBV5-1	few	NA	15	TRBJ1-6	TGCGCCAGCAGCCTAGGACGGTATAGCTCTTCACCCCTCCACTTT	CASSLGRYSSSPLHF
TRBV7-2	NA	NA	12	TRBJ1-2	TGTGCCAGCAGCTTCTCGTTTTATGGCTACACCTTC	CASSFSFYGYTF
TRBV7-6	NA	NA	16	TRBJ1-3	TGTGCCAGCAGCCAAGTGGGCTTCGACTCTGGAAACACCATATATTTT	CASSQVGFDSGNTIYF
TRBV7-3	NA	NA	13	TRBJ1-1	TGTGCCAGCAGCGAACAAAAGAACACTGAAGCTTTCTTT	CASSEQKNTEAFF
TRBV5-1	NA	NA	15	TRBJ2-6	TGCGCCAGCAGCTTGCAGAACTCTGGGGCCAACGTCCTGACTTTC	CASSLQNSGANVLTF